This TCR beta chain was captured by sequencing in a study of blood T cell repertoires in COVID-19. Background on the study: Sites in the United States, Italy and Spain provided acute and convalescent COVID-19 samples. From T cells, B-cell-depleted T cells, or PBMCs came the material, which was cDNA or gDNA.

CDR3 length: 18 residues. After removal of 5 bases from V and 5 bases from J, the junction contained 9 bases not matched to a gene. Per the germline V gene, CDR1 is SGHTA and CDR2 is FQGNSA. Only in-frame clones appear in the TCRdb table, and some are missing; sequencing was by immunoSEQ multiplex PCR. The sample consists of about 180,000 clones, about 89% of them appearing once. The sequence came from a man aged 18 to 29 who had recovered from COVID-19. The specimen sequenced was peripheral blood. The rearrangement uses TRBV7-2 and TRBJ2-1; 16 bases are a match to TRBD2. In nucleotides, the CDR3 is TGTGCCAGCAGCCTGGGACTAGCGGGAGGGCCTTTCGACAATGAGCAGTTCTTC. This codes for CASSLGLAGGPFDNEQFF.